This paragraph covers one TCR beta chain sequence. No antigen is known for it. These data are taken from a study of cytomegalovirus exposure and HLA in healthy donors. The wider study: Earlier, 110 million or so unique TCR beta sequences were recovered from approximately 180 million T cells by an analysis. Regarding the study as a whole: The study flagged approximately 180 TCR beta chains as cytomegalovirus-associated.

It was with 60 Vbeta and 13 Jbeta primers that the PCR ran. Generated by immunoSEQ multiplex PCR, the TCRdb table keeps only in-frame clones and is missing some. The sample carries some 110,000 clones, 79% recorded once. The germline V and J ends were trimmed by 3 bases and 0 bases, with 12 bases remaining between them. The CDR3 covers 17 residues. CDR1 and CDR2 from the germline V gene are MDHEN and SYDVKM. The rearrangement links TRBV28 to TRBJ2-6, with a weak D call TRBD1 (5 bases). The sample taken for sequencing was PBMCs. The sequence came from a young woman in good health and CMV-seropositive. The CDR3 bases are TGTGCCAGCAGTTTGGGGCAGTTCCTCTCTGGGGCCAACGTCCTGACTTTC. It is translated as CASSLGQFLSGANVLTF.